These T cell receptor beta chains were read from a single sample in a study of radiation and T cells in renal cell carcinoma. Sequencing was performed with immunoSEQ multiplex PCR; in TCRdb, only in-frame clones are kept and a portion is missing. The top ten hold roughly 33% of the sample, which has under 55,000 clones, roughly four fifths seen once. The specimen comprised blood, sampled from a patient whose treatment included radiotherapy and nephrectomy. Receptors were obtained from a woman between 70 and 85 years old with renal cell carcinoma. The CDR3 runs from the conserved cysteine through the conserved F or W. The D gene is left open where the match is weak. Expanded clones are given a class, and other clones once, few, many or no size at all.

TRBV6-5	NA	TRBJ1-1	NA	CASTRTSYTEAFF	TGTGCCAGCACCCGGACATCCTACACTGAAGCTTTCTTT
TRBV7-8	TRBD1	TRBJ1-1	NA	CASSLRQGNTEAFF	TGTGCCAGCAGCTTACGACAGGGGAACACTGAAGCTTTCTTT
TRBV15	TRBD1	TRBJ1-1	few	CATSRDIPGQGTFF	TGTGCCACCAGCAGAGATATCCCAGGACAGGGCACTTTCTTT
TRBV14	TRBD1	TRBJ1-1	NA	CASSQLTGVTEAFF	TGTGCCAGCAGCCAACTTACAGGGGTCACTGAAGCTTTCTTT
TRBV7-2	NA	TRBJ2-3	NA	CASSFQVRSTDTQYF	TGTGCCAGCAGCTTCCAGGTACGCAGCACAGATACGCAGTATTTT
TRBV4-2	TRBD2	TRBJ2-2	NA	CASSPPGLDTGELFF	TGTGCCAGCAGCCCTCCGGGACTAGACACCGGGGAGCTGTTTTTT
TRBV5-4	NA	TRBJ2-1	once	CASSLALLNEQFF	TGTGCCAGCAGCTTGGCCCTACTCAATGAGCAGTTCTTC
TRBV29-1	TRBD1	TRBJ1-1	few	CSVEAQGAEAFF	TGCAGCGTTGAGGCGCAGGGGGCCGAGGCTTTCTTT
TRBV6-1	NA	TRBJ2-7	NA	CASSEAYSDSYEQYF	TGTGCCAGCAGTGAAGCGTACTCCGACAGCTACGAGCAGTACTTC
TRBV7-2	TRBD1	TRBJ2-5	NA	CASSLALRGREETQYF	TGTGCCAGCAGCTTAGCGCTGAGGGGGCGTGAAGAGACCCAGTACTTC